Each of the 21 T cell receptor beta chains below was sequenced from the same sample in a study of blood T cell repertoires in COVID-19. Assay used: immunoSEQ multiplex PCR; TCRdb lists only in-frame clones, some missing. The sample lists 120,000 or so clones, roughly nine tenths occurring once. The sequenced material came from peripheral blood. The receptors originated from a man between 65 and 80 years old with active or convalescent COVID-19.

This chain connects TRBV6-5 to TRBJ2-3; 7 bases fit TRBD2. The length of the CDR3 is 13 residues. The germline gives CDR1 MNHEY, CDR2 SVGAGI. The J segment lost 2 bases and the V segment lost 5 bases, leaving 1 base of the junction unmatched. The CDR3 here is CASSRDYTDTQYF. For the CDR3, the DNA is TGTGCCAGCAGTCGGGACTACACAGATACGCAGTATTTT.

The V gene is TRBV19, the J gene TRBJ2-1; 11 bases line up with TRBD1. Losses at the gene ends were 3 bases for V and 9 bases for J; bases not matched to a gene: 4. The germline CDR1 and CDR2 sequences are LNHDA and SQIVND (reference sequence). This CDR3 is built from 14 residues. The CDR3 is CASSIGQGAGEQFF. The DNA for the CDR3 is TGTGCCAGTAGTATTGGACAGGGGGCCGGTGAGCAGTTCTTC.

This rearrangement joins TRBV11-2 to TRBJ1-1; D is perhaps TRBD1 (6 bases). The germline V gene has CDR1 SGHAT and CDR2 FQNNGV. With 0 bases removed from V and 10 bases from J, the gap between germline ends came to 9 bases. This CDR3 is built from 12 residues. The CDR3 sequence is CASSLDGRGAFF. Here the CDR3 DNA reads TGTGCCAGCAGCTTAGATGGCAGGGGAGCTTTCTTT.

CDR3 nucleotide sequence: TGTGCCAGCAGCCACGGACTGTACAATGAGCAGTTCTTC. Protein sequence: CASSHGLYNEQFF. The genes are TRBV3-1 (or the pseudogene TRBV3-2) and TRBJ2-1; D perhaps matches TRBD2 (5 bases). Between the trimmed V and J ends, which lost 3 bases and 4 bases, there was a span of 7 bases. Germline V gene sequence: CDR1 LGHDT, CDR2 YNNKEL (reference sequence). This CDR3 is built from 13 residues.

The chain recombines TRBV5-4 with TRBJ2-5; TRBD2 matches 16 bases. This CDR3 comprises 17 residues. Germline V lookup: CDR1 SGHNT, CDR2 YYREEE (reference sequence). The trim removed 4 bases at V and 5 bases at J, leaving 8 bases unmatched. The CDR3 DNA reads TGTGCCAGCAGCGCACACCGGGGACTAGCGGGAGGGGAGACCCAGTACTTC. Residues: CASSAHRGLAGGETQYF.

The chain has TRBV28 and TRBJ2-2; perhaps TRBD1 as D (6 bases). Germline-derived CDR1 and CDR2 are MDHEN and SYDVKM. Trimming took 7 bases from V and 3 from J, leaving 18 bases between them. This CDR3 spans 16 amino acids. The CDR3 sequence: CASILSGTRYTGELFF. The CDR3 region has the DNA TGTGCCAGCATCCTTTCAGGGACAAGATACACCGGGGAGCTGTTTTTT.

Comments on this clone: Possible read error: a much larger clone is one base away. The chain carries TRBV6-5 and TRBJ1-5; no definite D call. V was shortened by 0 bases and J by 2 bases, with 5 bases between the two germline ends. The CDR3 is made up of 14 amino acids. Per the germline V gene, CDR1 is MNHEY and CDR2 is SVGAGI. The CDR3 coding sequence is TGTGCCAGCAGTTACTCGGAGGGCAATCAGCCCCAGCATTTT. Its translation is CASSYSEGNQPQHF.

The J gene is TRBJ1-2, the V gene TRBV12-3 or TRBV12-4; TRBD1 agrees at 10 bases. With 6 bases clipped from V and 8 bases from J, the junction kept 3 bases outside the gene matches. The CDR3 length is 12 residues. The DNA for the CDR3 is TGTGCCAGCAGGACAGGGGGCGCGGGCTACACCTTC. Encoded protein: CASRTGGAGYTF.

This clone was observed once. V and J are TRBV6-5 and TRBJ1-2; 11 bases fit TRBD1. Germline trimming cut 2 bases from V and 8 bases from J; bases unmatched to any gene: 7. The CDR3 loop spans 15 amino acids. Germline CDR1 MNHEY, CDR2 SVGAGI. Here the CDR3 DNA reads TGTGCCAGCAGTTACAGGGACAGGGGGATTAAGGGCTACACCTTC. Its protein is CASSYRDRGIKGYTF.

This clone was detected only once. The J gene is TRBJ2-1, the V gene TRBV25-1; 7 bases align to TRBD1. The CDR3 sequence is 14 residues long. The V gene end was trimmed by 8 bases and the J gene end by 5 bases; junction bases not matched to a gene: 9. Germline V lookup: CDR1 MGHDK, CDR2 SYGVNS. The CDR3 here is CASVPQGVNNEQFF. In DNA form, the CDR3 reads TGTGCCAGCGTCCCCCAGGGGGTGAACAATGAGCAGTTCTTC.

The rearrangement uses TRBV6-5 and TRBJ1-1; D perhaps matches TRBD1 (6 bases). The CDR3 is 13 residues long. Trimming stripped 8 bases from V and 1 base from J, with 11 bases between. The germline CDR1 and CDR2 sequences are MNHEY and SVGAGI. The CDR3 loop is CASCYRENTEAFF. CDR3 bases: TGTGCCAGCTGCTACAGGGAGAACACTGAAGCTTTCTTT.

This sequence joins TRBV27 and TRBJ2-3, with D possibly matching TRBD1 (7 bases). V gave up 6 bases and J gave up 6 bases, with 19 bases separating them. The CDR3 is 15 residues long. CDR1 MNHEY and CDR2 SMNVEV come from the germline V gene (reference sequence). CDR3: CASSLGSGGWDTQYF. The CDR3 bases are TGTGCCAGCAGCCTAGGGTCAGGGGGGTGGGATACGCAGTATTTT.

The chain's CDR3 is CASSQTGESWDSPLHF. The DNA for the CDR3 is TGTGCCAGCAGCCAGACAGGGGAGTCATGGGATTCACCCCTCCACTTT. This chain joins TRBV5-6 and TRBJ1-6; 8 nucleotides align to TRBD1. This CDR3 spans 16 amino acids. Germline CDR1 is SGHDT and CDR2 is YYEEEE. V lost 4 bases and J lost 8; bases outside the gene matches: 11.

In its sample, this clone was seen a few times. The rearrangement uses TRBV6-5 and TRBJ1-1, with D maybe TRBD1 (6 bases). The germline V gene has CDR1 MNHEY and CDR2 SVGAGI. The ends were cut back, 2 bases at V and 1 base at J, with 8 bases in the middle. The CDR3 runs to 14 residues. The CDR3 loop is CASSYTGQNTEAFF. The DNA for the CDR3 is TGTGCCAGCAGTTACACGGGACAGAACACTGAAGCTTTCTTT.

The chain joins TRBV9 to TRBJ1-2; 7 bases align to TRBD1. Germline V lookup: CDR1 SGDLS, CDR2 YYNGEE. CDR3 length equals 14 residues. V lost 0 bases to trimming and J lost 4 bases; unmatched junction nucleotides: 3. The CDR3 is CASSVDDRVYGYTF. The CDR3 DNA reads as TGTGCCAGCAGCGTAGACGACAGGGTCTATGGCTACACCTTC.

The rearrangement joins TRBV10-3 to TRBJ2-7, with 13 bases fitting TRBD2. This CDR3 contains 15 residues. Losses at the gene ends were 6 bases for V and 5 bases for J; bases not matched to a gene: 7. Germline V CDR1 and CDR2: ENHRY, SYGVKD. The CDR3 DNA is TGTGCCATCAGCTGGACTAGCGGGAGAGCAGACGAGCAGTACTTC. Protein product: CAISWTSGRADEQYF.

The genes are TRBV21-1 and TRBJ1-2. TRBV21-1 is an annotated pseudogene. There are 19 residues in the CDR3. The CDR3 region has the DNA TGTGCCAGCATCTCCCTGAGGAGGGGCGGTAGTCTTGCTAACTATGGCTACACCTTC. Translated: CASISLRRGGSLANYGYTF.

The V and J genes are TRBV29-1 and TRBJ1-2; TRBD1 might be the D (5 bases). V shed 4 bases and J shed 0 bases, with 18 bases lying between them. The CDR3 is made up of 16 amino acids. The germline CDR1 and CDR2 sequences are SQVTM and ANQGSEA. CDR3 region: CSVGGGDTIANYGYTF. For the CDR3, the DNA is TGCAGCGTTGGGGGAGGGGATACAATTGCTAACTATGGCTACACCTTC. Full variable domain (rest looked up from reference TRBV29-1 and TRBJ1-2): SAVISQKPSRDICQRGTSLTIQCQVDSQVTMMFWYRQQPGQSLTLIATANQGSEATYESGFVIDKFPISRPNLTFSTLTVSNMSPEDSSIYLCSVGGGDTIANYGYTFGSGTRLTVV.

The rearrangement uses TRBV12-3 or TRBV12-4 and TRBJ2-7, with D tentatively TRBD1 (6 bases). Trimming pared 6 bases from V and 7 bases from J, leaving 16 bases between. The CDR3 covers 13 residues. The CDR3 loop reads CASSIAGAREQYF. The DNA for the CDR3 is TGTGCCAGCAGCATCGCAGGGGCGCGGGAGCAGTACTTC.

This chain joins TRBV10-2 and TRBJ1-5, with D possibly being TRBD1 (5 bases). CDR1 is WSHSY, CDR2 SAAADI, per germline. This CDR3 spans 16 amino acids. V was shortened by 2 bases and J by 1 base, with 12 bases between the two germline ends. The CDR3, as DNA: TGCGCCAGCAGTGAGAGTCAGGGTCGGAGCAATCAGCCCCAGCATTTT. This encodes CASSESQGRSNQPQHF.

This rearrangement joins TRBV19 to TRBJ1-5; no clear D. Germline V gene sequence: CDR1 LNHDA, CDR2 SQIVND (reference sequence). V dropped 10 bases and J dropped 2 bases, with 15 bases sitting between them. This CDR3 is built from 14 residues. CDR3 region: CATRSLGGNQPQHF. The CDR3 coding sequence is TGTGCCACTAGGTCCCTCGGGGGCAATCAGCCCCAGCATTTT.